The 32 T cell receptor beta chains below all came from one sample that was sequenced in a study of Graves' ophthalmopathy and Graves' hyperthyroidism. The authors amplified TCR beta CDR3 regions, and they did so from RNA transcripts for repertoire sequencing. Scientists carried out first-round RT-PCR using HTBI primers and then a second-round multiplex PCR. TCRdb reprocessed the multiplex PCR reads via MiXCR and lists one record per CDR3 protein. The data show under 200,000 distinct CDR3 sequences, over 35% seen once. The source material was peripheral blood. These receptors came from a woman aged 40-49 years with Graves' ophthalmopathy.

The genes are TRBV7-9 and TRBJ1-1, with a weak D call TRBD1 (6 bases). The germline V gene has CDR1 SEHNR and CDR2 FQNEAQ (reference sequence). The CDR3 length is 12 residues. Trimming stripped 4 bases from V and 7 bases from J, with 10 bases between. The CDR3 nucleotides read TGTGCCAGCAGCTCGACAGGTATTGAAGCTTTCTTT. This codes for CASSSTGIEAFF. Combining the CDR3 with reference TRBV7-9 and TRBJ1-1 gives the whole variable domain DTGVSQNPRHKITKRGQNVTFRCDPISEHNRLYWYRQTLGQGPEFLTYFQNEAQLEKSRLLSDRFSAERPKGSFSTLEIQRTEQGDSAMYLCASSSTGIEAFFGQGTRLTVV.

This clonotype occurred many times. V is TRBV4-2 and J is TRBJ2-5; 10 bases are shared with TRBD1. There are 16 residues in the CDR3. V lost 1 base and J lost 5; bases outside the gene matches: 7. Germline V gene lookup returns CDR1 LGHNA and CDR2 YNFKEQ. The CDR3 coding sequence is TGTGCCAGCAGCCAAGGTCCCGGGACAGGGGAGGAGACCCAGTACTTC. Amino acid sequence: CASSQGPGTGEETQYF.

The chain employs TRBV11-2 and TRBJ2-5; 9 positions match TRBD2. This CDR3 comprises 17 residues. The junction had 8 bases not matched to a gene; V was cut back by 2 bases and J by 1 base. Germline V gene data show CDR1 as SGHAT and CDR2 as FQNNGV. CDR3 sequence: CASSLLSGGILQETQYF. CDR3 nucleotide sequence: TGTGCCAGCAGCTTACTTAGCGGGGGCATTCTCCAAGAGACCCAGTACTTC.

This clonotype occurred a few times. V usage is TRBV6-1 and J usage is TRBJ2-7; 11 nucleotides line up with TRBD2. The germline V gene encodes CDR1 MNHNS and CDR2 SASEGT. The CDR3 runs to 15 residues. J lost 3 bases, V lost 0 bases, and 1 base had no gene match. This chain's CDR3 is CASSEAGTSGYEQYF. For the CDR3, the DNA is TGTGCCAGCAGTGAAGCGGGGACTAGCGGCTACGAGCAGTACTTC.

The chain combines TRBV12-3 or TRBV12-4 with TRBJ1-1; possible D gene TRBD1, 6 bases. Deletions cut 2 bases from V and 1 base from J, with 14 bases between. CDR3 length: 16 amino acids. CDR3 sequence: CASSLRGFGWNTEAFF. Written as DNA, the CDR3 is TGTGCCAGCAGTTTAAGGGGGTTCGGTTGGAACACTGAAGCTTTCTTT.

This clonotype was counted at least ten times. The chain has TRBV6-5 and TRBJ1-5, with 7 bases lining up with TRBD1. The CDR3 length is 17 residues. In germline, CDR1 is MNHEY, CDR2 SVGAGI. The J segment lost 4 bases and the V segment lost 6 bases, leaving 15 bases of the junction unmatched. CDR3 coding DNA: TGTGCCAGCAGCAAAAACAGGGGAGGCGGGGAGAATCAGCCCCAGCATTTT. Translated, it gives CASSKNRGGGENQPQHF.

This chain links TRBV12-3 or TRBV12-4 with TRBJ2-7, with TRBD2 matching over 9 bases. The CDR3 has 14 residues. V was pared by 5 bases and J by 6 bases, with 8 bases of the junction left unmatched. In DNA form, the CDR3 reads TGTGCCAGCAGTCCGCGGGGACTAGCCCCCGAGCAGTACTTC. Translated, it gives CASSPRGLAPEQYF.

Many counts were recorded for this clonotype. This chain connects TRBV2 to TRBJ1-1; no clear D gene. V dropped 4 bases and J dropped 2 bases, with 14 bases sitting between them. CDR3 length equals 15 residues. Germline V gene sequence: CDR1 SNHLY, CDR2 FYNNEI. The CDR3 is CASSGSTGGNTEAFF. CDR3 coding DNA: TGTGCCAGCAGTGGCTCTACTGGAGGAAACACTGAAGCTTTCTTT.

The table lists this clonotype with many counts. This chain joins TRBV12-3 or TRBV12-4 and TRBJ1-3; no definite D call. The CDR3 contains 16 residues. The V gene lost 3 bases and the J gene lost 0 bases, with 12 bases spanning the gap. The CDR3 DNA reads TGTGCCAGCAGTTTGCAGTCCGGTCCCTCTGGAAACACCATATATTTT. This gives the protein CASSLQSGPSGNTIYF.

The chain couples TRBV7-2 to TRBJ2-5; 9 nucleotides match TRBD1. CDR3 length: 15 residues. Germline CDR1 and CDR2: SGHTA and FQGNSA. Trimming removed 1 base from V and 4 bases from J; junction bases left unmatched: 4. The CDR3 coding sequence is TGTGCCAGCAGCTTAGGGGGACAGGGAGGAGAGACCCAGTACTTC. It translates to CASSLGGQGGETQYF.

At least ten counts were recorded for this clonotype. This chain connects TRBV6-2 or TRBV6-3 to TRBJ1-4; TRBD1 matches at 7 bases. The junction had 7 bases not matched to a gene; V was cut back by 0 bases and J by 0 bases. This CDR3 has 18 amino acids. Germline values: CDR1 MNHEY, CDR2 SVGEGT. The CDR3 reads CASSYSMGQKTTNEKLFF. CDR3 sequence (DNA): TGTGCCAGCAGTTACTCGATGGGACAGAAGACAACTAATGAAAAACTGTTTTTT.

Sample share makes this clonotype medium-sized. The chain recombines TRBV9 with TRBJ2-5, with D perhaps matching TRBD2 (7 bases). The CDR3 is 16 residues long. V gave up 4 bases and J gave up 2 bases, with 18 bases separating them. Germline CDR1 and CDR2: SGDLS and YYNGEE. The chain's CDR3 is CASSPQGGGAQETQYF. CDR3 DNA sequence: TGTGCCAGCAGCCCCCAGGGAGGGGGGGCTCAAGAGACCCAGTACTTC.

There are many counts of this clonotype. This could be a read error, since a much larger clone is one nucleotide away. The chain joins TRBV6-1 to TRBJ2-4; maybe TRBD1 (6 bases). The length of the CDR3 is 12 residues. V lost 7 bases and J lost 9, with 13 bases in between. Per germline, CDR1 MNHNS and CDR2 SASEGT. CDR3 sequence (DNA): TGTGCCAGCAACAGGGAAGAAAGCATTCAGTACTTC. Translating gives CASNREESIQYF.

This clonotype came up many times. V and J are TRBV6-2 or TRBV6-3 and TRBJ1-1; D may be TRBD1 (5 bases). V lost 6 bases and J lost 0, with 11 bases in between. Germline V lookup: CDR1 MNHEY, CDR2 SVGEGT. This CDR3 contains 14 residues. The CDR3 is CASRKGLMNTEAFF. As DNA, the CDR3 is TGTGCCAGCAGGAAGGGACTGATGAACACTGAAGCTTTCTTT.

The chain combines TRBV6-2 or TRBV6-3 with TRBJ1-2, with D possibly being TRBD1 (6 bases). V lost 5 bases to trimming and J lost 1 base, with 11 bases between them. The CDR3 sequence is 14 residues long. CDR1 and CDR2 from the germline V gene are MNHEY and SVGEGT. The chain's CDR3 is CASSTGLDNYGYTF. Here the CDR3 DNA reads TGTGCCAGCAGTACAGGGCTTGATAACTATGGCTACACCTTC.

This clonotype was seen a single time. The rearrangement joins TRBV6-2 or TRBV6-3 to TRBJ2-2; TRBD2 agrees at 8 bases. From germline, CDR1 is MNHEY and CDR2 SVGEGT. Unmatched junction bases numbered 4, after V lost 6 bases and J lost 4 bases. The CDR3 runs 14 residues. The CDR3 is CASRLSGATGELFF. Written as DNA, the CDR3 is TGTGCCAGCAGACTTAGCGGGGCCACCGGGGAGCTGTTTTTT.

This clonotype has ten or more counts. CDR3 nucleotide sequence: TGTGCCAGCAGCTTAGATGCTAGCGGGAGAGGGGGGGCCTACGAGCAGTACTTC. It specifies CASSLDASGRGGAYEQYF. This sequence joins TRBV7-8 and TRBJ2-7; TRBD2 agrees at 10 bases. The CDR3 consists of 18 residues. J lost 2 bases, V lost 1 base, and 11 bases had no gene match. Germline V gene data show CDR1 as SGHVS and CDR2 as FQNEAQ.

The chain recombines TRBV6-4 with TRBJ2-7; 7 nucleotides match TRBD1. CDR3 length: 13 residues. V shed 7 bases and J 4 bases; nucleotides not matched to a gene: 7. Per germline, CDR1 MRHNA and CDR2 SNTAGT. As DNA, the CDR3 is TGTGCCAGCACCGACAGGGTTTCTTACGAGCAGTACTTC. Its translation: CASTDRVSYEQYF.

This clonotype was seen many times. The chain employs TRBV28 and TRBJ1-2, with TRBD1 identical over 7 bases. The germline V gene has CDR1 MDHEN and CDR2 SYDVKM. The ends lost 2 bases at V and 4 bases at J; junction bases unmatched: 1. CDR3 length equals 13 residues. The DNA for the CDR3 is TGTGCCAGCAGTTTAGGACAGGTCTATGGCTACACCTTC. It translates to CASSLGQVYGYTF.

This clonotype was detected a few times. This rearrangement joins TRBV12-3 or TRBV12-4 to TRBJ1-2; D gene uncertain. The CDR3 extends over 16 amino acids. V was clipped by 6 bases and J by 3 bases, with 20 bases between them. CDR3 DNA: TGTGCCAGCAGCCCCTCATGGGCAGTGGTGGACTATGGCTACACCTTC. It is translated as CASSPSWAVVDYGYTF.

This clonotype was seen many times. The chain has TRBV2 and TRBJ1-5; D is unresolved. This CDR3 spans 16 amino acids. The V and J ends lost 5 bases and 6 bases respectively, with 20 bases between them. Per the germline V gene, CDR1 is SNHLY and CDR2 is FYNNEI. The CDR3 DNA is TGTGCCAGCAGTTATCGGACTGGTGGGCAATTTCAGCCCCAGCATTTT. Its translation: CASSYRTGGQFQPQHF.

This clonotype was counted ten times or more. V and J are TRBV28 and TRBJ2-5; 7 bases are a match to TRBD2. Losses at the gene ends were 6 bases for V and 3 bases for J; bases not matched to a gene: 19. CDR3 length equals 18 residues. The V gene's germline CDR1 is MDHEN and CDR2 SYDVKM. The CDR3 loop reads CASRTSSSGSSLKETQYF. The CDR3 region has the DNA TGTGCCAGCAGAACAAGCTCTAGCGGATCTTCCCTCAAAGAGACCCAGTACTTC.

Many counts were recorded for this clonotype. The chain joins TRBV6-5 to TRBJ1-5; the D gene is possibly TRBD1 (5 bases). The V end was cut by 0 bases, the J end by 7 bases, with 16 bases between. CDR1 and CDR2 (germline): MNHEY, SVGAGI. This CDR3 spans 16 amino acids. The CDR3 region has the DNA TGTGCCAGCAGTTACTCGACGGCAGGGTTCGGACAGCCCCAGCATTTT. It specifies CASSYSTAGFGQPQHF.

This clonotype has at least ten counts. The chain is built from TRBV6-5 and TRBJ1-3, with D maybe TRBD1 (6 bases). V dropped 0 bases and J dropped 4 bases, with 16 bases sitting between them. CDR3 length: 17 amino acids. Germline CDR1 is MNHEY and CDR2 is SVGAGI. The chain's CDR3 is CASSYSIAGAEGNTIYF. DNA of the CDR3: TGTGCCAGCAGTTACTCGATCGCGGGGGCGGAAGGAAACACCATATATTTT.

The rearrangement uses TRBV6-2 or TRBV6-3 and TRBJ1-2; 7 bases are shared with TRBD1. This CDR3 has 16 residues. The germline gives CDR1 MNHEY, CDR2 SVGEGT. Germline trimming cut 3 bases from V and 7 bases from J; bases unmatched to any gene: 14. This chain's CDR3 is CASSYIVNGGQSGYTF. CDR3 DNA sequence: TGTGCCAGCAGTTATATTGTCAATGGGGGACAGAGTGGCTACACCTTC.

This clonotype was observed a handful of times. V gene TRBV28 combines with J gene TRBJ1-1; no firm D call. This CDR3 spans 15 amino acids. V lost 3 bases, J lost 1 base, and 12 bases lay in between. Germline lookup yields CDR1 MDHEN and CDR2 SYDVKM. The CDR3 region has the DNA TGTGCCAGCAGTTTGGTCCTTGGCGGGAACACTGAAGCTTTCTTT. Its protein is CASSLVLGGNTEAFF.

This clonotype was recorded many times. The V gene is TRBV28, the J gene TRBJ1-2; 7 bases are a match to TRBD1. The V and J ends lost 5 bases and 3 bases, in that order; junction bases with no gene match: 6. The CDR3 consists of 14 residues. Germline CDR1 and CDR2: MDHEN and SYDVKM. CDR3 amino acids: CASSTGTVHYGYTF. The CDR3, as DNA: TGTGCCAGCAGTACCGGGACAGTTCACTATGGCTACACCTTC.

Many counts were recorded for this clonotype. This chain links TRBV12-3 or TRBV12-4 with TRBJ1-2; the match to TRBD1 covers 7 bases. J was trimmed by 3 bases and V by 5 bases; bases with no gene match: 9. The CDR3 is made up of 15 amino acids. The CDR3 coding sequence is TGTGCCAGCAGTCCCACAGGGGCTTTACACTATGGCTACACCTTC. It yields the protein CASSPTGALHYGYTF.

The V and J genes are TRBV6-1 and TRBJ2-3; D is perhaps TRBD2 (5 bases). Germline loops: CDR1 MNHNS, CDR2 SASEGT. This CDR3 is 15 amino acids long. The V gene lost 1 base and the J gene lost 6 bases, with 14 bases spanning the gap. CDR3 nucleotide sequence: TGTGCCAGCAGTGAAGGCACCGGGGAGATCGATACGCAGTATTTT. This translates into CASSEGTGEIDTQYF.

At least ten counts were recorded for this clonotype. The CDR3 DNA sequence: TGCAGTGCTCAGAGCAGGGAGGGGACCATCTATGGCTACACCTTC. Protein: CSAQSREGTIYGYTF. The chain couples TRBV20-1 to TRBJ1-2; maybe TRBD1 (5 bases). The CDR3 runs to 15 residues. V shed 5 bases and J shed 4 bases, with 20 bases lying between them. The germline V gene has CDR1 DFQATT and CDR2 SNEGSKA (reference sequence).

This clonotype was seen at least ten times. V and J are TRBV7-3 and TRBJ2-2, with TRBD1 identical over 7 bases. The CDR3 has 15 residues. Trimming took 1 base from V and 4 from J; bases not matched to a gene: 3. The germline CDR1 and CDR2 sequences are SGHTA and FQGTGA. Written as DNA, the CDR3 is TGTGCCAGCAGCTTAATTTCAGGGGGCACCGGGGAGCTGTTTTTT. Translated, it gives CASSLISGGTGELFF.

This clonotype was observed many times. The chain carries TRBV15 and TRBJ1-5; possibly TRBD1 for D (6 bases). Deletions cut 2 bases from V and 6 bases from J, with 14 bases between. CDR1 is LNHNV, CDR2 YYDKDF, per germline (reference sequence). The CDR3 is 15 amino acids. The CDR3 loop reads CATSRSGGGSQPQHF. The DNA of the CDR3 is TGTGCCACCAGCAGATCGGGGGGGGGCAGTCAGCCCCAGCATTTT.